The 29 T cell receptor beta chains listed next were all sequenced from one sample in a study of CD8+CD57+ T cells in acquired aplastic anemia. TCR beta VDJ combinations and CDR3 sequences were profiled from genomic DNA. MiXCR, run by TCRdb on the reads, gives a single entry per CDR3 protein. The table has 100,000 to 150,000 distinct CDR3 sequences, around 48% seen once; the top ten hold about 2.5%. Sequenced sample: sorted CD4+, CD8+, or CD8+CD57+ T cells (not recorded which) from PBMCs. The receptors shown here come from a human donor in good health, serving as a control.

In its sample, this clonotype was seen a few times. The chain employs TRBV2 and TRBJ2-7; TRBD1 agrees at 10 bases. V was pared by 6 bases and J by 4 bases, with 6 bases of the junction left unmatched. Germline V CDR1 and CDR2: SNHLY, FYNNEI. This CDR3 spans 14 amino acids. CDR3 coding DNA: TGTGCCAGCAGCCTTGGACAGGGGGTATACGAGCAGTACTTC. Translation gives CASSLGQGVYEQYF.

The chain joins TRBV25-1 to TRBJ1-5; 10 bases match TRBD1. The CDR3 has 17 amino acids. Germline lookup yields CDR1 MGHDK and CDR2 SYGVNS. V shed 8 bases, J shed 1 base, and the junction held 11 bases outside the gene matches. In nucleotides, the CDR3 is TGTGCCAGCCCGGCCGGGACAGGGGTGGGGAGCAATCAGCCCCAGCATTTT. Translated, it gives CASPAGTGVGSNQPQHF.

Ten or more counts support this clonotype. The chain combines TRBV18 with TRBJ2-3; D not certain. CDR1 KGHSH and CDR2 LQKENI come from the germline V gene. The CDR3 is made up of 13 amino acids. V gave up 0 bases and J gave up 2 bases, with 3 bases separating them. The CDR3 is CASSPPNTDTQYF. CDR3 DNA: TGTGCCAGCTCACCACCCAACACAGATACGCAGTATTTT.

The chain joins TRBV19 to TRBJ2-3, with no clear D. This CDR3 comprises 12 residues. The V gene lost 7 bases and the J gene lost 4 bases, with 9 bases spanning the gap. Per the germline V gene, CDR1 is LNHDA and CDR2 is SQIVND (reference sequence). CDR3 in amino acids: CASIGQADTQYF. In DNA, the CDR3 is TGTGCCAGTATAGGGCAGGCAGATACGCAGTATTTT.

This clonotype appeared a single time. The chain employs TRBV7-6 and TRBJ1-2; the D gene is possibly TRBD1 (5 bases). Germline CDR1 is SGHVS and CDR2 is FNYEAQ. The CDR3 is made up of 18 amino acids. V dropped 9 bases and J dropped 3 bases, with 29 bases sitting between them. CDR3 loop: CARKRARDQGSRYYGYTF. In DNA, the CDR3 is TGTGCCAGAAAACGTGCTAGGGATCAGGGTAGCAGATACTATGGCTACACCTTC.

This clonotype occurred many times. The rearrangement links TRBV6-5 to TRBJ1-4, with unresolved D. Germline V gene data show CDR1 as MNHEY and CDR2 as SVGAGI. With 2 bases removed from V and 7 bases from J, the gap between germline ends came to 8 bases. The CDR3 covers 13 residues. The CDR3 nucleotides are TGTGCCAGCAGTTACGCAGGCTCTGAAAAACTGTTTTTT. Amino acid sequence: CASSYAGSEKLFF.

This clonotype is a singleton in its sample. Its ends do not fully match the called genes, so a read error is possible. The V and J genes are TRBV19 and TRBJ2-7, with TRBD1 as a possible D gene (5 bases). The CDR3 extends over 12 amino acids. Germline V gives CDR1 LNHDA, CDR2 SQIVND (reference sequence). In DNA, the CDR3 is TGTGTCAGCAGCTCGACAGTGTACGGGCAGTACTTC. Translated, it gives CVSSSTVYGQYF.

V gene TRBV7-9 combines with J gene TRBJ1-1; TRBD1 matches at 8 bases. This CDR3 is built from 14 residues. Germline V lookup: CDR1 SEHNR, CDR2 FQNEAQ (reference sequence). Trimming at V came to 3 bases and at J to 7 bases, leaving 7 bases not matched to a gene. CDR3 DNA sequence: TGTGCCAGCAGCTTTTCGACAGGGGAAAATGAAGCTTTCTTT. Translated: CASSFSTGENEAFF.

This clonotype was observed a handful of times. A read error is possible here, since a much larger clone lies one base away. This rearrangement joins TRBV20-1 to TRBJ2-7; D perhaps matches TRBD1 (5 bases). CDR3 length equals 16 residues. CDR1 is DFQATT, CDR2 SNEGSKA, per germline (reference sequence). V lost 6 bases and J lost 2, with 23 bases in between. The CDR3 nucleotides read TGCAGTGCCATGGGGCGTACCAGGGATGGGACCTACGAGCAGTACTTC. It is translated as CSAMGRTRDGTYEQYF.

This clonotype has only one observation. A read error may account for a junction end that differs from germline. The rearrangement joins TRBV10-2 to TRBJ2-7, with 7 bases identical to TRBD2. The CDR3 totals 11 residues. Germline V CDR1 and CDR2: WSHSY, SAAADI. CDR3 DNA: TGCGCCAGCAGTGAGTCGGGGGGAGGGCACTTC. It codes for CASSESGGGHF.

The CDR3 here is CASSVNPNNEQFF. CDR3 DNA: TGTGCCAGCAGTGTAAACCCAAACAATGAGCAGTTCTTC. This chain links TRBV2 with TRBJ2-1; unclear D gene. V gave up 4 bases and J gave up 5 bases, with 9 bases separating them. The CDR3 spans 13 residues. Germline V lookup: CDR1 SNHLY, CDR2 FYNNEI.

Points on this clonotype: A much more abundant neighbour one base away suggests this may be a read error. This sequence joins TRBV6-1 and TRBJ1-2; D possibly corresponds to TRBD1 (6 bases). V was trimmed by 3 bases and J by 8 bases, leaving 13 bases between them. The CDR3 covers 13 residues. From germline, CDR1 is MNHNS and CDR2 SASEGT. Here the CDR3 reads CASSEGGLSGYTF. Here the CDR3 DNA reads TGTGCCAGCAGTGAGGGGGGCTTAAGCGGCTACACCTTC.

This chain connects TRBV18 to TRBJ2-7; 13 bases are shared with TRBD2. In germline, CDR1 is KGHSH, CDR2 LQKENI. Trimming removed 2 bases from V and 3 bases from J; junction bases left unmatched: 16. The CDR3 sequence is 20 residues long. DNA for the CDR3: TGTGCCAGCTCACCAGCCTGGACTAGCGGGGGCCCCCCGGTAGGCTACGAGCAGTACTTC. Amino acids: CASSPAWTSGGPPVGYEQYF.

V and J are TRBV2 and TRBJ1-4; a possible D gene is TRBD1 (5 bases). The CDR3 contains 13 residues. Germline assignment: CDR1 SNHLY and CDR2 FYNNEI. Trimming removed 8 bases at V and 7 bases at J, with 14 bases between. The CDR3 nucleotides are TGTGCCAGCCAGACTACGGGACGTGAAAAACTGTTTTTT. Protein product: CASQTTGREKLFF.

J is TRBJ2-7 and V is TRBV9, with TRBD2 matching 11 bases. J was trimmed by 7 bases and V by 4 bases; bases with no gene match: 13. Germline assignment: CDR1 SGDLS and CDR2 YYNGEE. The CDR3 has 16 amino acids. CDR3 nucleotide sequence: TGTGCCAGCAGCCCTCACCTAGCGGGGGGCCTTCCGGAGCAGTACTTC. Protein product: CASSPHLAGGLPEQYF.

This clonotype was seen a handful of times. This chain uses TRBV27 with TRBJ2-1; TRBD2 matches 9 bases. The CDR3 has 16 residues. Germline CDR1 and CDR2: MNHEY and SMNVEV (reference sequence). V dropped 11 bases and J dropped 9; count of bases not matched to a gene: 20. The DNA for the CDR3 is TGTGCCGCCACGCGGGCTAGCGGGGTCCTTAGGGGTGAGCAGTTCTTC. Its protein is CAATRASGVLRGEQFF.

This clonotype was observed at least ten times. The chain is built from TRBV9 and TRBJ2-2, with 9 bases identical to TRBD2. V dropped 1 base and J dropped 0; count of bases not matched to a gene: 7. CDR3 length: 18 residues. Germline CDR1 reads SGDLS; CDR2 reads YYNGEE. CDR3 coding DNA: TGTGCCAGCAGCGTATTGGGTAGCGGGGGACCGAACACCGGGGAGCTGTTTTTT. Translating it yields CASSVLGSGGPNTGELFF.

CDR3 in amino acids: CATSRGGQAGSYGYTF. DNA of the CDR3: TGTGCCACCAGCAGGGGCGGACAAGCGGGTAGCTATGGCTACACCTTC. The rearrangement uses TRBV15 and TRBJ1-2, with D possibly being TRBD1 (5 bases). The V gene's germline CDR1 is LNHNV and CDR2 YYDKDF (reference sequence). The CDR3 runs to 16 residues. The V gene lost 3 bases and the J gene lost 4 bases, with 18 bases spanning the gap.

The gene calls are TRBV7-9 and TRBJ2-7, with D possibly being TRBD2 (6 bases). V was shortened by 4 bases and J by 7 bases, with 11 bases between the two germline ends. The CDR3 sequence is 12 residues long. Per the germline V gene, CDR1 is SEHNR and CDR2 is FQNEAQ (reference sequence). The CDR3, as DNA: TGTGCCAGCAGCTCCGACGGGGGAGAGCAGTACGTC. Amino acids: CASSSDGGEQYV.

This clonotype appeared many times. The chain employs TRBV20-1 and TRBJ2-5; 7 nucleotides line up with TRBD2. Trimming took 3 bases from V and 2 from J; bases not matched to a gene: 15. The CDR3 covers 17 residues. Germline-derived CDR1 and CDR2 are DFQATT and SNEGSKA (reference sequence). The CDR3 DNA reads TGCAGTGCTAGGAAGGGCGGGGGACCGCCGCTACAAGAGACCCAGTACTTC. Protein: CSARKGGGPPLQETQYF.

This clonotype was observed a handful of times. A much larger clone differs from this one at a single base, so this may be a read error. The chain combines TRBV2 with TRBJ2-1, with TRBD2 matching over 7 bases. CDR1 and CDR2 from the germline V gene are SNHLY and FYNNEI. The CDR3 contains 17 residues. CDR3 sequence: CASSVLAVPSSYNGQFF. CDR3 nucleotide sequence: TGTGCCAGCAGTGTGCTAGCGGTCCCGAGCTCCTACAATGGGCAGTTCTTC. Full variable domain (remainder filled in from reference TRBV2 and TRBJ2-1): EPEVTQTPSHQVTQMGQEVILRCVPISNHLYFYWYRQILGQKVEFLVSFYNNEISEKSEIFDDQFSVERPDGSNFTLKIRSTKLEDSAMYFCASSVLAVPSSYNGQFFGPGTRLTVL.

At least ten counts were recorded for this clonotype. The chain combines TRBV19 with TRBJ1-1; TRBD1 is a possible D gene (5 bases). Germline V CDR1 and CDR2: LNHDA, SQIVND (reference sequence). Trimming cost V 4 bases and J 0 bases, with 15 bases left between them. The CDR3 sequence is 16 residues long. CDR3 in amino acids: CASSNGAVVMNTEAFF. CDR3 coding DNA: TGTGCCAGTAGTAACGGGGCAGTGGTCATGAACACTGAAGCTTTCTTT.

In DNA form, the CDR3 reads TGCAGCGTTCTAGGGGGACTAGCGGGGGGGCGGCACAATGAGCAGTTCTTC. This sequence encodes CSVLGGLAGGRHNEQFF. The V gene is TRBV29-1, the J gene TRBJ2-1, with TRBD2 matching 16 bases. This CDR3 contains 17 residues. V shed 5 bases, J shed 5 bases, and the junction held 9 bases outside the gene matches. Germline-derived CDR1 and CDR2 are SQVTM and ANQGSEA.

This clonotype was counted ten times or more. The CDR3 coding sequence is TGTGCCAGCAGCTTACCCGTCGCAGGGGGCTCCTATGGCTACACCTTC. It translates to CASSLPVAGGSYGYTF. This chain connects TRBV5-6 to TRBJ1-2, with TRBD1 matching over 8 bases. The CDR3 spans 16 residues. Germline CDR1 and CDR2: SGHDT and YYEEEE. V trimming: 2 bases; J trimming: 4 bases; junction bases outside the gene matches: 10.

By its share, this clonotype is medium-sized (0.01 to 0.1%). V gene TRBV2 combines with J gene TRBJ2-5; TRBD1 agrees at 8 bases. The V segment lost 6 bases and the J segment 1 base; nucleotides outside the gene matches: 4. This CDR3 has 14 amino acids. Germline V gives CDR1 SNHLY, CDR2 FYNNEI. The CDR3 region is CASSLGQGQETQYF. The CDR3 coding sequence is TGTGCCAGCAGCCTAGGACAGGGCCAAGAGACCCAGTACTTC.

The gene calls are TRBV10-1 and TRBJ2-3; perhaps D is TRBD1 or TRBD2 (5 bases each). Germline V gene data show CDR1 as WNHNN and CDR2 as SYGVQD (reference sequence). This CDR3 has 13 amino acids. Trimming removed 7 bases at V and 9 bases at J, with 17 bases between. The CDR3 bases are TGCGCCAGCACGAGAGGGGCTCTCGGGACGCAGTATTTT. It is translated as CASTRGALGTQYF.

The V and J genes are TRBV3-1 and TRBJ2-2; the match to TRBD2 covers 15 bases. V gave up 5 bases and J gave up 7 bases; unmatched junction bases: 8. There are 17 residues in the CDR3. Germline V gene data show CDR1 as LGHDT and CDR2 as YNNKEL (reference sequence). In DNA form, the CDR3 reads TGTGCCAGCAGCTTCCGGACTAGCGGGGGGGCCGGCGGGGAGCTGTTTTTT. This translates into CASSFRTSGGAGGELFF.

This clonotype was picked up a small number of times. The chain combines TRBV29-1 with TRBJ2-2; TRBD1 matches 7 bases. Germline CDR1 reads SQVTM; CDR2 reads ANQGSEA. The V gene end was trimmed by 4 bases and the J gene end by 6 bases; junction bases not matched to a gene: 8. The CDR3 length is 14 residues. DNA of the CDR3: TGCAGCGTTGGACAGGGAAGTAGTCCCGGGGAGCTGTTTTTT. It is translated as CSVGQGSSPGELFF.

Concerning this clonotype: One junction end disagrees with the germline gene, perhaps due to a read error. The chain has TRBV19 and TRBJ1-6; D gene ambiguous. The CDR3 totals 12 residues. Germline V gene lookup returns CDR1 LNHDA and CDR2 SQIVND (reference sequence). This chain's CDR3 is CASSMGEETQYF. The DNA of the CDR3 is TGTGCCAGTAGTATGGGAGAAGAGACCCAGTACTTT.